The 27 T cell receptor beta chains in this list originate from one sample, sequenced in a study of a mutant IDH1 vaccine in newly diagnosed glioma. Produced via immunoSEQ multiplex PCR; TCRdb's table is partial and in-frame only. The sample consists of tens of thousands of clones, roughly 78% of them appearing once. Time point: baseline, week 1 (first vaccination visit). The treatment is: pre-vaccination baseline after standard-of-care therapy. The material was PBMCs, obtained from a glioma patient treated with radiotherapy, temozolomide or both. Receptors were obtained from a man between 35 and 55 years old with glioma. Some clones in this sample may be carry-over from other donors' samples.

V is TRBV2 and J is TRBJ2-1, with D possibly TRBD2 on 6 matching bases. Trimming stripped 6 bases from V and 8 bases from J, with 14 bases between. CDR3 length: 13 amino acids. The germline V gene has CDR1 SNHLY and CDR2 FYNNEI. CDR3 nucleotide sequence: TGTGCCAGCAGGGCAGGAGGGGCAGATGAGCAGTTCTTC. Encoded protein: CASRAGGADEQFF.

In this sample, this clone turned up a few times. The rearrangement joins TRBV10-3 to TRBJ1-1; 10 bases are shared with TRBD1. Losses at the gene ends were 8 bases for V and 3 bases for J; bases not matched to a gene: 6. The CDR3 is 14 residues long. In germline, CDR1 is ENHRY, CDR2 SYGVKD. CDR3 bases: TGTGCCATCCTTCCGGGACAGGGGCACACTGAAGCTTTCTTT. Its protein product is CAILPGQGHTEAFF.

The V and J genes are TRBV7-8 and TRBJ1-1; no clear D gene. The CDR3 covers 14 residues. The germline V gene encodes CDR1 SGHVS and CDR2 FQNEAQ. Deletions cut 1 base from V and 2 bases from J, with 8 bases between. CDR3 in DNA: TGTGCCAGCAGCTTAGAGGGAGACAACACTGAAGCTTTCTTT. Its protein is CASSLEGDNTEAFF.

This clone occurred a few times. The rearrangement joins TRBV2 to TRBJ1-5; 7 bases fit TRBD1. CDR1 SNHLY and CDR2 FYNNEI come from the germline V gene. The CDR3 length is 14 residues. Unmatched junction bases numbered 4, after V lost 4 bases and J lost 4 bases. CDR3 DNA sequence: TGTGCCAGCAGTGGGTCAGGGGGGAATCAGCCCCAGCATTTT. Residues: CASSGSGGNQPQHF.

The chain joins TRBV11-2 to TRBJ1-1, with TRBD1 matching 10 bases. CDR1 SGHAT and CDR2 FQNNGV come from the germline V gene. This CDR3 region has 19 residues. J lost 1 base, V lost 7 bases, and 18 bases had no gene match. This chain's CDR3 is CASNGAKRTGGFGNTEAFF. The CDR3 region has the DNA TGTGCCAGCAACGGAGCCAAGAGGACAGGGGGTTTTGGGAACACTGAAGCTTTCTTT.

This chain joins TRBV5-1 and TRBJ2-7; D not resolved. CDR1 SGHRS and CDR2 YFSETQ come from the germline V gene. The CDR3 contains 15 residues. Trimming stripped 4 bases from V and 3 bases from J, with 17 bases between. In nucleotides, the CDR3 is TGCGCCAGCAGCCCAACCTCCCCCGTCTACTACGAGCAGTACTTC. Encoded protein: CASSPTSPVYYEQYF.

This chain joins TRBV4-1 and TRBJ2-1, with 12 bases fitting TRBD1. The V gene end was trimmed by 1 base and the J gene end by 7 bases; junction bases not matched to a gene: 11. The CDR3 spans 18 residues. CDR1 and CDR2 (germline): MGHRA, YSYEKL. The CDR3 sequence is CASSQGPTGTGGKNEQFF. CDR3 bases: TGCGCCAGCAGCCAAGGTCCGACCGGGACAGGGGGCAAGAATGAGCAGTTCTTC.

The chain couples TRBV19 to TRBJ1-5, with D tentatively TRBD1 (6 bases). The V end lost 6 bases, the J end lost 4 bases, and 16 bases lay between the germline ends. Per the germline V gene, CDR1 is LNHDA and CDR2 is SQIVND (reference sequence). CDR3 size: 15 residues. The CDR3 DNA is TGTGCCAGTAGCTCAGGACAGTCTCCAAATCAGCCCCAGCATTTT. Encoded protein: CASSSGQSPNQPQHF.

This chain connects TRBV6-5 to TRBJ1-1; D is unresolved. V gave up 6 bases and J gave up 1 base, with 15 bases separating them. The germline V gene has CDR1 MNHEY and CDR2 SVGAGI. CDR3 size: 15 residues. Written as DNA, the CDR3 is TGTGCCAGCAGCCTACCGGGCGTGCCGAACACTGAAGCTTTCTTT. Its protein product is CASSLPGVPNTEAFF.

This chain connects TRBV5-6 to TRBJ1-3; D remains unclear. The germline V gene encodes CDR1 SGHDT and CDR2 YYEEEE. The V end was cut by 2 bases, the J end by 6 bases, with 12 bases between. CDR3 length: 14 residues. This CDR3 reads CASSFRKSENTIYF. CDR3 coding DNA: TGTGCCAGCAGCTTCAGGAAGAGTGAAAACACCATATATTTT.

In its sample, this clone was seen once. The rearrangement uses TRBV29-1 and TRBJ2-1; D tentatively fits TRBD1 or TRBD2 (5 bases each). Between the trimmed V and J ends, which lost 7 bases and 6 bases, there was a span of 16 bases. This CDR3 comprises 13 residues. From germline, CDR1 is SQVTM and CDR2 ANQGSEA. CDR3 sequence (DNA): TGCAGCGCCAAAGCTCATGGGGGCAATGAGCAGTTCTTC. It translates to CSAKAHGGNEQFF.

The chain combines TRBV7-9 with TRBJ1-1, with 9 bases fitting TRBD1. Germline CDR1 is SEHNR and CDR2 is FQNEAQ (reference sequence). The V gene end was trimmed by 5 bases and the J gene end by 3 bases; junction bases not matched to a gene: 1. The CDR3 sequence is 13 residues long. CDR3 DNA: TGTGCCAGCAGCAGGGACAGGGACACTGAAGCTTTCTTT. Translation: CASSRDRDTEAFF.

The CDR3 protein is CASSLVMGVRRTEAFF. The CDR3 nucleotides read TGTGCCAGCAGCTTAGTTATGGGGGTAAGACGGACTGAAGCTTTCTTT. The rearrangement joins TRBV11-2 to TRBJ1-1; D perhaps matches TRBD1 (5 bases). Deletions cut 1 base from V and 5 bases from J, with 17 bases between. Germline CDR1 and CDR2: SGHAT and FQNNGV. The CDR3 runs 16 residues.

This clone came up a few times. The chain has TRBV19 and TRBJ1-5, with D uncertain. The V and J ends lost 2 bases and 0 bases respectively, with 8 bases between them. Germline V gives CDR1 LNHDA, CDR2 SQIVND (reference sequence). This CDR3 is 15 amino acids long. As DNA, the CDR3 is TGTGCCAGTAGTATATCGGGGTATAGCAATCAGCCCCAGCATTTT. Translation gives CASSISGYSNQPQHF.

The chain employs TRBV19 and TRBJ1-2; maybe TRBD1 (5 bases). Trimming shortened V by 2 bases and J by 2 bases, and 6 bases separated the two germline ends. This CDR3 is built from 13 residues. Per germline, CDR1 LNHDA and CDR2 SQIVND (reference sequence). The CDR3 DNA reads TGTGCCAGTAGTATAAAGGGGAACTATGGCTACACCTTC. Residues: CASSIKGNYGYTF.

This clone occurred a few times. This chain joins TRBV5-4 and TRBJ1-1; unclear D gene. Germline loops: CDR1 SGHNT, CDR2 YYREEE (reference sequence). This CDR3 has 12 residues. V lost 3 bases and J 5 bases, leaving 8 bases between the germline ends. CDR3 sequence: CASSWAGTEAFF. CDR3 nucleotides: TGTGCCAGCAGCTGGGCCGGGACTGAAGCTTTCTTT. The full variable domain, its missing parts supplied by reference TRBV5-4 and TRBJ1-1, is ETGVTQSPTHLIKTRGQQVTLRCSSQSGHNTVSWYQQALGQGPQFIFQYYREEENGRGNFPPRFSGLQFPNYSSELNVNALELDDSALYLCASSWAGTEAFFGQGTRLTVV.

The V gene is TRBV29-1, the J gene TRBJ1-2, with TRBD1 as a possible D gene (6 bases). The CDR3 is 13 amino acids. CDR1 and CDR2 from the germline V gene are SQVTM and ANQGSEA. V was shortened by 6 bases and J by 2 bases, with 13 bases between the two germline ends. CDR3 protein: CSVARQENYGYTF. As DNA, the CDR3 is TGCAGCGTAGCTAGACAGGAAAACTATGGCTACACCTTC.

The J gene is TRBJ1-5, the V gene TRBV7-9, with D possibly TRBD1 on 5 matching bases. V shed 5 bases and J shed 7 bases, with 12 bases lying between them. The V gene's germline CDR1 is SEHNR and CDR2 FQNEAQ (reference sequence). This CDR3 has 13 amino acids. CDR3 sequence (DNA): TGTGCCAGCAGCCCCGCGGGGGTCCAGCCCCAGCATTTT. This encodes CASSPAGVQPQHF.

V gene TRBV19 combines with J gene TRBJ1-1; D is unresolved. The V gene's germline CDR1 is LNHDA and CDR2 SQIVND (reference sequence). V lost 4 bases and J lost 8, with 14 bases in between. The CDR3 consists of 13 residues. CDR3 amino acids: CASSTLGAREAFF. In DNA, the CDR3 is TGTGCCAGTAGTACTCTAGGCGCCAGAGAAGCTTTCTTT.

V usage is TRBV6-5 and J usage is TRBJ2-2; possibly TRBD2 for D (5 bases). Trimming shortened V by 4 bases and J by 2 bases, and 14 bases separated the two germline ends. Per the germline V gene, CDR1 is MNHEY and CDR2 is SVGAGI. This CDR3 comprises 16 residues. The chain's CDR3 is CASSLSYGVNTGELFF. The CDR3 coding sequence is TGTGCCAGCAGTTTATCCTACGGGGTTAACACCGGGGAGCTGTTTTTT.

The V and J genes are TRBV5-1 and TRBJ1-2; D gene ambiguous. Trimming left V 0 bases short and J 10 bases short, with 10 bases between. The germline CDR1 and CDR2 sequences are SGHRS and YFSETQ. The CDR3 consists of 12 residues. In DNA form, the CDR3 reads TGCGCCAGCAGCTTGGCCGCAACCCCCTACACCTTC. Protein: CASSLAATPYTF.

This chain uses TRBV5-8 with TRBJ2-2; tentative D call: TRBD2 (5 bases). The germline V gene encodes CDR1 SGHTS and CDR2 YDEGEE. Trimming removed 2 bases from V and 3 bases from J, with 17 bases in between. The CDR3 has 17 residues. Here the CDR3 DNA reads TGTGCCAGCAGCTTCGTGACATCGGGGATTGACACCGGGGAGCTGTTTTTT. Amino acid sequence: CASSFVTSGIDTGELFF.

The V call is TRBV27, the J call TRBJ1-6, with 7 bases that match TRBD1. The CDR3 spans 16 residues. The germline gives CDR1 MNHEY, CDR2 SMNVEV (reference sequence). J lost 8 bases, V lost 1 base, and 8 bases had no gene match. The CDR3 DNA sequence: TGTGCCAGCAGTTTATACGGGGGCACAGGGGATTCACCCCTCCACTTT. It codes for CASSLYGGTGDSPLHF.

V is TRBV29-1 and J is TRBJ2-1, with 8 bases that match TRBD1. V shed 7 bases, J shed 7 bases, and the junction held 9 bases outside the gene matches. The CDR3 is made up of 13 amino acids. The germline gives CDR1 SQVTM, CDR2 ANQGSEA. Here the CDR3 DNA reads TGCAGCGCTAACAGACAGGGGACGAATGAGCAGTTCTTC. Translation gives CSANRQGTNEQFF.

The sample holds one count of this clone. The chain is built from TRBV25-1 and TRBJ2-7, with D possibly matching TRBD1 (8 bases). This CDR3 is built from 15 residues. Germline CDR1 and CDR2: MGHDK and SYGVNS. Trimming removed 5 bases from V and 1 base from J, with 15 bases in between. CDR3 nucleotide sequence: TGTGCCAGCAGTCGAAGCGGGACAGGATCCTACGAGCAGTACTTC. Translated, it gives CASSRSGTGSYEQYF.

The CDR3, as DNA: TGTGCCAGCCGGCAGGGGGTCAATGAGCAGTTCTTC. It translates to CASRQGVNEQFF. The chain combines TRBV27 with TRBJ2-1, with TRBD1 identical over 7 bases. V lost 8 bases to trimming and J lost 6 bases; unmatched junction nucleotides: 4. This CDR3 contains 12 residues. Germline V lookup: CDR1 MNHEY, CDR2 SMNVEV (reference sequence).

The rearrangement links TRBV6-5 to TRBJ2-7; no firm D call. This CDR3 is built from 14 residues. Trimming left V 5 bases short and J 2 bases short, with 13 bases between. Germline V gives CDR1 MNHEY, CDR2 SVGAGI. CDR3 DNA sequence: TGTGCCAGCAGTCCAAGGACGGCTACCTACGAGCAGTACTTC. It codes for CASSPRTATYEQYF.